The 8 T cell receptor beta chains presented below share a single source sample, sequenced in a study of shared clonotypes between healthy human individuals. Data came from immunoSEQ multiplex PCR; TCRdb stores just in-frame clones and leaves some out. Found here are 1.4 million to 1.5 million clones, roughly 95% of them singletons; the top ten hold approximately 1.1%. Sequenced material: naive CD4+ T cells sorted from blood. Subset denoted: CD45RA+ positively selected. These TCRs come from a man under 40 in good health.

The V gene is TRBV4-3, the J gene TRBJ2-2; TRBD1 matches 8 bases. The trim removed 4 bases at V and 2 bases at J, leaving 9 bases unmatched. Germline V CDR1 and CDR2: LGHNA, YSLEER. The CDR3 runs 17 residues. The CDR3 protein is CASSRDPGGVNTGELFF. The DNA of the CDR3 is TGCGCCAGCAGCCGAGACCCAGGGGGCGTAAACACCGGGGAGCTGTTTTTT.

V gene TRBV10-1 combines with J gene TRBJ2-3; 13 bases fit TRBD2. This CDR3 has 17 residues. The germline V gene has CDR1 WNHNN and CDR2 SYGVQD (reference sequence). Trimming removed 2 bases from V and 6 bases from J; junction bases left unmatched: 8. The CDR3 here is CASSEAGLAGSGDTQYF. The CDR3 coding sequence is TGCGCCAGCAGTGAGGCGGGACTAGCGGGATCCGGGGATACGCAGTATTTT.

This clone was detected only once. Other DNA sequences within the sample encode an identical CDR3. J is TRBJ2-6 and V is TRBV5-1; no firm D call. Deletions cut 4 bases from V and 0 bases from J, with 5 bases between. CDR1 is SGHRS, CDR2 YFSETQ, per germline. The CDR3 has 14 amino acids. CDR3 sequence reads: CASSPGSGANVLTF. The CDR3 DNA sequence: TGCGCCAGCAGCCCGGGCTCTGGGGCCAACGTCCTGACTTTC.

V gene TRBV28 combines with J gene TRBJ2-6, with 9 bases lining up with TRBD1. J lost 0 bases, V lost 6 bases, and 9 bases had no gene match. The CDR3 spans 18 residues. The germline CDR1 and CDR2 sequences are MDHEN and SYDVKM. The CDR3 DNA follows: TGTGCCAGCAGACCAGCGGGACAGGGCCTCTCTGGGGCCAACGTCCTGACTTTC. Its protein product is CASRPAGQGLSGANVLTF.

The V gene is TRBV5-1, the J gene TRBJ2-3; unclear D gene. V dropped 5 bases and J dropped 0 bases, with 19 bases sitting between them. Germline V gene data show CDR1 as SGHRS and CDR2 as YFSETQ. The CDR3 extends over 17 amino acids. The CDR3 DNA reads TGCGCCAGCAGAGATCTGTTATTGGCCGGAAGCACAGATACGCAGTATTTT. Translated, it gives CASRDLLLAGSTDTQYF.

The V and J genes are TRBV5-4 and TRBJ2-7; weak D call: TRBD2 (6 bases). Germline-derived CDR1 and CDR2 are SGHNT and YYREEE (reference sequence). V was pared by 4 bases and J by 1 base, with 15 bases between. CDR3 length equals 15 residues. Here the CDR3 reads CASSTSGTSSYEQYF. The CDR3 nucleotides read TGTGCCAGCAGCACCTCCGGGACTTCGTCCTACGAGCAGTACTTC.

The chain couples TRBV11-1 to TRBJ2-7, with 8 bases matching TRBD1. Trimming took 4 bases from V and 2 from J; bases not matched to a gene: 7. Per the germline V gene, CDR1 is SGHAT and CDR2 is FQDESV (reference sequence). The CDR3 is 15 residues long. For the CDR3, the DNA is TGTGCCAGCAGCTCCCTCCGGACAGGGACCTACGAGCAGTACTTC. It specifies CASSSLRTGTYEQYF.

This clone was counted once. V usage is TRBV2 and J usage is TRBJ1-2; perhaps TRBD1 as D (6 bases). CDR3 size: 14 residues. The germline V gene has CDR1 SNHLY and CDR2 FYNNEI. Trimming pared 3 bases from V and 5 bases from J, leaving 13 bases between. In nucleotides, the CDR3 is TGTGCCAGCAGTGAGGGCAGGGGTGGTTATGGCTACACCTTC. This sequence encodes CASSEGRGGYGYTF.